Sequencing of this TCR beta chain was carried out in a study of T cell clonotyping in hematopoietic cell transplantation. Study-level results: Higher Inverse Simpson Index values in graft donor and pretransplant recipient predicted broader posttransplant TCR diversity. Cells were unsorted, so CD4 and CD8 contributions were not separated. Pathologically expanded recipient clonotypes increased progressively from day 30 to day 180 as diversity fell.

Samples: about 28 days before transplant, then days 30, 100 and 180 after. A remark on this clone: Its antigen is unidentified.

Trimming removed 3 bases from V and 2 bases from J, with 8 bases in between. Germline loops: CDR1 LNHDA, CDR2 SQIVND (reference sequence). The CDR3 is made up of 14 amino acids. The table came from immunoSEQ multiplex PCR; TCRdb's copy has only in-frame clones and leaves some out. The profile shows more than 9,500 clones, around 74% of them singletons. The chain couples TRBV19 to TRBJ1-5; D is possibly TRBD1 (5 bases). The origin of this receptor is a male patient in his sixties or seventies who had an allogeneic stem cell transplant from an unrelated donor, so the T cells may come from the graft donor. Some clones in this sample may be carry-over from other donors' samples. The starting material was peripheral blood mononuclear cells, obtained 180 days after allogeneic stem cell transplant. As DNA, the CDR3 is TGTGCCAGTAGTATGCAGGGCGGCAATCAGCCCCAGCATTTT. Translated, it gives CASSMQGGNQPQHF.